This record covers a single T cell receptor beta chain. Its recognized antigen is unknown. No quality values exist for individual bases; no much larger clone is one base distant. Counted from cysteine to phenylalanine, this CDR3 has 13 amino acids. This entry keeps only the CDR3 DNA: 39 bases, framed from base 1. V and J lose 3 bases and 4 bases, and a span of 8 bases separates them. CDR1 and CDR2 are drawn from the germline V gene (reference sequence): LNHDA, SQIVND. These data are taken from a study of blood T cell repertoires in COVID-19 (dated by TCRdb to 2018 to 2021). For the wider study: Samples from collaborators originated in the United States, Italy and Spain and spanned both the acute and convalescent phases of COVID-19. Subjects who had been exposed to COVID-19, were actively infected with it, or had recovered from it provided the deeply sampled blood TCRbeta repertoires that made up the dataset. The prospective study material was composed of cDNA or gDNA derived from T cells, B-cell-depleted T cells, or PBMCs. Samples came from the ongoing ImmuneRACE study (first 160 participants) plus 1,254 subjects from 6 global collaborators. The sample metadata nearly always contained a de-identified subject ID, COVID-19 status, age in years and sex. HLA class I and class II types, where available, came from metadata supplied by the sample provider rather than from assay-based typing. The repertoires were released in a freely available public database intended as a resource for research on the immune response to SARS-CoV-2.

Each collaborating institution followed its own protocols to collect whole blood in K2EDTA tubes. For TCRbeta analysis, collaborator samples were shipped as frozen whole blood, as isolated PBMCs, or as DNA extracted from either sample type. The immunoSEQ Assay, a bias-controlled multiplex PCR, was used to amplify TCRbeta CDR3 regions from genomic DNA. The authors' pipeline ran thus. Within the assay, amplification of reference gene primers was used to estimate how many nucleated cells each sample contained. Sequence reads were collapsed and filtered to measure the absolute abundance of every unique TCRbeta CDR3 rearrangement. For each sample, productive Simpson clonality was calculated as the square root of Simpson's diversity index over productive rearrangements. Drawn from immuneACCESS, this table holds only the in-frame rearrangements with V and J called that TCRdb kept. Clones are partly lost; checked studies trace under half to an unresolved V gene and leave the rest unexplained. The V and J calls and clone size are taken from that table; D and trimming were inferred from the DNA. The sample includes roughly 100,000 clones, with around 86% observed a single time. The biggest ten clones account for around 4.5% of the sample.

The investigation overall reported the following: The quantity of clinical and demographic metadata differed by source and by participant and was supplied without curation.

This sequence originates from a man aged 50-59 years with acute or convalescent COVID-19. This sequence uses TRBV19 and TRBJ2-3; the D gene is perhaps TRBD1, from 5 matching bases. The sample consisted of peripheral blood. The sequence in DNA is TGTGCCAGTAGTATGGGGCGCCCAGATACGCAGTATTTT. This codes for CASSMGRPDTQYF.